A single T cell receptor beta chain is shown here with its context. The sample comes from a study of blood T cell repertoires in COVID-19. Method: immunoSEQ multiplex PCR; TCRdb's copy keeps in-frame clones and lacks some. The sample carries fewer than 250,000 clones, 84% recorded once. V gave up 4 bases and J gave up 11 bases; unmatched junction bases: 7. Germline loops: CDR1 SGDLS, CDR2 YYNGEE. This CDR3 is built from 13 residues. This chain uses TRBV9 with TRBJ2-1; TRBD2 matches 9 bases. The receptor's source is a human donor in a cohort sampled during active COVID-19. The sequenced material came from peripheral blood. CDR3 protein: CASSPRLAGKQFF. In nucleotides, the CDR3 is TGTGCCAGCAGCCCGCGCCTAGCGGGGAAGCAGTTCTTC.